Each of the 16 T cell receptor beta chains below was sequenced from the same sample in a study of blood T cell repertoires in COVID-19. The table came from immunoSEQ multiplex PCR; TCRdb's copy has only in-frame clones and leaves some out. The data hold 130,000 to 150,000 clones, with around 83% observed a single time. Sequencing used peripheral blood. The source is a woman of 80 years or more with acute or convalescent COVID-19.

The V gene is TRBV5-1, the J gene TRBJ1-2; D ambiguous. The V gene lost 1 base and the J gene lost 6 bases, with 10 bases spanning the gap. Germline CDR1 SGHRS, CDR2 YFSETQ. The CDR3 length is 13 residues. DNA of the CDR3: TGCGCCAGCAGCTTGAGAAGGAGGGATGGCTACACCTTC. It yields the protein CASSLRRRDGYTF. The whole variable domain, remainder taken from reference TRBV5-1 and TRBJ1-2, is KAGVTQTPRYLIKTRGQQVTLSCSPISGHRSVSWYQQTPGQGLQFLFEYFSETQRNKGNFPGRFSGRQFSNSRSEMNVSTLELGDSALYLCASSLRRRDGYTFGSGTRLTVV.

This sequence joins TRBV5-1 and TRBJ1-5, with TRBD1 matching 7 bases. Germline V gene sequence: CDR1 SGHRS, CDR2 YFSETQ. With 0 bases clipped from V and 3 bases from J, the junction kept 3 bases outside the gene matches. This CDR3 is 15 amino acids long. The CDR3 DNA reads TGCGCCAGCAGCTTGGAGGGGGCAGACAATCAGCCCCAGCATTTT. Translation gives CASSLEGADNQPQHF. Supplemented by reference TRBV5-1 and TRBJ1-5, the full variable domain reads KAGVTQTPRYLIKTRGQQVTLSCSPISGHRSVSWYQQTPGQGLQFLFEYFSETQRNKGNFPGRFSGRQFSNSRSEMNVSTLELGDSALYLCASSLEGADNQPQHFGDGTRLSIL.

The gene calls are TRBV11-2 and TRBJ2-7; TRBD1 matches 7 bases. Germline values: CDR1 SGHAT, CDR2 FQNNGV. This CDR3 region has 14 residues. V gave up 2 bases and J gave up 3 bases; unmatched junction bases: 4. CDR3 in amino acids: CASSLNRGFYEQYF. As DNA, the CDR3 is TGTGCCAGCAGCTTAAACAGGGGATTCTACGAGCAGTACTTC.

This chain links TRBV5-1 with TRBJ2-3; 16 bases line up with TRBD2. CDR1 and CDR2 (germline): SGHRS, YFSETQ. The CDR3 extends over 19 amino acids. Trimming at V came to 0 bases and at J to 0 bases, leaving 4 bases not matched to a gene. DNA of the CDR3: TGCGCCAGCAGCTTGGTGGGACTAGCGGGGGGGTCTAGCACAGATACGCAGTATTTT. Encoded protein: CASSLVGLAGGSSTDTQYF. The whole variable domain, filled in from reference TRBV5-1 and TRBJ2-3, reads KAGVTQTPRYLIKTRGQQVTLSCSPISGHRSVSWYQQTPGQGLQFLFEYFSETQRNKGNFPGRFSGRQFSNSRSEMNVSTLELGDSALYLCASSLVGLAGGSSTDTQYFGPGTRLTVL.

V and J are TRBV7-3 and TRBJ2-2, with D possibly matching TRBD2 (5 bases). Germline values: CDR1 SGHTA, CDR2 FQGTGA. V was trimmed by 1 base and J by 6 bases, leaving 9 bases between them. The CDR3 loop spans 14 amino acids. CDR3 protein: CASSLMKGAGELFF. DNA of the CDR3: TGTGCCAGCAGCTTAATGAAGGGAGCCGGGGAGCTGTTTTTT.

The chain links TRBV9 to TRBJ1-5; TRBD1 matches 7 bases. The CDR3 sequence is 15 residues long. The germline CDR1 and CDR2 sequences are SGDLS and YYNGEE. Trimming removed 3 bases from V and 4 bases from J; junction bases left unmatched: 7. The CDR3 region is CASSAQGFGNQPQHF. CDR3 nucleotide sequence: TGTGCCAGCAGCGCACAGGGGTTCGGGAATCAGCCCCAGCATTTT.

This rearrangement joins TRBV6-5 to TRBJ1-2; 10 bases match TRBD1. Germline V CDR1 and CDR2: MNHEY, SVGAGI. V gave up 4 bases and J gave up 8 bases; unmatched junction bases: 7. There are 14 residues in the CDR3. The CDR3 DNA follows: TGTGCCAGCAGTTTTCAGACAGGGGGCCGAGGCTACACCTTC. This encodes CASSFQTGGRGYTF.

The V gene is TRBV4-1, the J gene TRBJ1-4; D unclear. Trimming stripped 0 bases from V and 3 bases from J, with 14 bases between. CDR1 MGHRA and CDR2 YSYEKL come from the germline V gene. The CDR3 consists of 17 residues. CDR3 protein: CASSQDLRRLSNEKLFF. CDR3 sequence (DNA): TGCGCCAGCAGCCAAGATCTTCGGAGGTTATCTAATGAAAAACTGTTTTTT.

CDR3: CASNLQGYYGYTF. For the CDR3, the DNA is TGTGCCAGCAACCTACAGGGTTACTATGGCTACACCTTC. The gene calls are TRBV6-6 and TRBJ1-2, with D perhaps TRBD1 (6 bases). This CDR3 region has 13 residues. CDR1 and CDR2 from the germline V gene are MNHNY and SVGAGI (reference sequence). V was shortened by 7 bases and J by 3 bases, with 12 bases between the two germline ends.

The gene calls are TRBV7-9 and TRBJ2-5, with no clear D. With 2 bases removed from V and 5 bases from J, the gap between germline ends came to 12 bases. This CDR3 comprises 14 residues. Per the germline V gene, CDR1 is SEHNR and CDR2 is FQNEAQ (reference sequence). The DNA for the CDR3 is TGTGCCAGCAGCTTAAGACAACCTCAGGAGACCCAGTACTTC. Amino acid sequence: CASSLRQPQETQYF.

The chain carries TRBV15 and TRBJ1-4; the D gene is possibly TRBD1 (5 bases). Germline loops: CDR1 LNHNV, CDR2 YYDKDF (reference sequence). V lost 4 bases to trimming and J lost 3 bases, with 15 bases between them. The CDR3 extends over 16 amino acids. CDR3 sequence: CATSKYPGIANEKLFF. The CDR3, as DNA: TGTGCCACCAGCAAATACCCAGGGATCGCTAATGAAAAACTGTTTTTT.

This rearrangement joins TRBV7-9 to TRBJ1-1, with 11 positions matching TRBD1. The ends lost 5 bases at V and 2 bases at J; junction bases unmatched: 16. The CDR3 is 19 amino acids. Germline-derived CDR1 and CDR2 are SEHNR and FQNEAQ (reference sequence). CDR3 sequence reads: CASSAAPRDRGLENTEAFF. The CDR3, as DNA: TGTGCCAGCAGCGCAGCCCCAAGGGACAGGGGGTTGGAAAACACTGAAGCTTTCTTT.

The rearrangement joins TRBV11-3 to TRBJ1-3; 7 bases agree with TRBD1. The CDR3 runs 15 residues. CDR1 is SGHNT and CDR2 is YENEEA in the germline V gene. V lost 1 base and J lost 3; bases outside the gene matches: 3. The CDR3 nucleotides are TGTGCCAGCAGCTTAGGGGGACAGTTTGGAAACACCATATATTTT. Its protein product is CASSLGGQFGNTIYF.

This clone was detected only once. This chain uses TRBV18 with TRBJ1-5; 11 bases agree with TRBD1. The CDR3 length is 15 residues. Germline CDR1 reads KGHSH; CDR2 reads LQKENI. V gave up 3 bases and J gave up 8 bases; unmatched junction bases: 6. DNA for the CDR3: TGTGCCAGCTCACCGGGACAGGGGGTTATGGAGCCCCAGCATTTT. Its protein is CASSPGQGVMEPQHF.

J is TRBJ1-2 and V is TRBV12-3 or TRBV12-4; D gene ambiguous. The CDR3 spans 13 residues. Trimming removed 3 bases at V and 7 bases at J, with 12 bases between. CDR3 in amino acids: CASSLGWYSGYTF. CDR3 DNA sequence: TGTGCCAGCAGTTTGGGCTGGTATAGTGGCTACACCTTC.

J is TRBJ1-1 and V is TRBV4-3; D gene unclear. Germline CDR1 reads LGHNA; CDR2 reads YSLEER. The CDR3 sequence is 16 residues long. V was pared by 1 base and J by 6 bases, with 18 bases between. The CDR3 reads CASSQGVGAPGAEAFF. CDR3 nucleotide sequence: TGCGCCAGCAGCCAAGGAGTGGGAGCCCCGGGAGCTGAAGCTTTCTTT.